Included here is one T cell receptor beta chain sequence, with context. Its antigen remains unidentified. Germline V lookup: CDR1 SGDLS, CDR2 YYNGEE. There are 11 residues in the CDR3. V was cut by 5 bases and J by 8 bases, with 10 bases left in between. This record comes from a study of yellow fever vaccine responses in identical twins. TCRdb fed the RT-PCR reads into MiXCR, producing one record per CDR3 protein. The sample lists 9,500 to 13,000 distinct CDR3 sequences; roughly 85% were seen once. Study-wide findings and caveats: Vaccine T cell responses of twins reportedly seemed partly convergent and partly personalized.

Sequenced material: T cells from blood (PBMCs), unsorted or a sorted subset (not recorded which), taken before or after yellow fever vaccination (not recorded which). The rearrangement joins TRBV9 to TRBJ1-2; D might be TRBD1 (6 bases). This receptor was identified in a young woman who received the yellow fever vaccine. CDR3 sequence reads: CASRMDSGYTF. In nucleotides, the CDR3 is TGTGCCAGCAGGATGGACAGCGGCTACACCTTC.